This T cell receptor beta chain was recorded in a study of T cell repertoires in cytomegalovirus infection. TCRdb recomputed calls from the reads with MiXCR, one row per CDR3 protein. The data contain a few hundred thousand distinct CDR3 sequences, about 18% of them seen just once; the ten biggest clones take up roughly 45%. Unmatched junction bases numbered 5, after V lost 0 bases and J lost 8 bases. Germline CDR1 SGHTA, CDR2 FQGTGA. The length of the CDR3 is 15 residues. This clonotype originated in a human donor in good health (CMV status not recorded). Some clones in this sample may be carry-over from other donors' samples. V is TRBV7-3 and J is TRBJ2-1; 9 bases map to TRBD2. What was sequenced was CD8+ T cells from PBMCs. In nucleotides, the CDR3 is TGTGCCAGCAGCTTAACAAGGACTAGCGCAGATGAGCAGTTCTTC. Its protein product is CASSLTRTSADEQFF.